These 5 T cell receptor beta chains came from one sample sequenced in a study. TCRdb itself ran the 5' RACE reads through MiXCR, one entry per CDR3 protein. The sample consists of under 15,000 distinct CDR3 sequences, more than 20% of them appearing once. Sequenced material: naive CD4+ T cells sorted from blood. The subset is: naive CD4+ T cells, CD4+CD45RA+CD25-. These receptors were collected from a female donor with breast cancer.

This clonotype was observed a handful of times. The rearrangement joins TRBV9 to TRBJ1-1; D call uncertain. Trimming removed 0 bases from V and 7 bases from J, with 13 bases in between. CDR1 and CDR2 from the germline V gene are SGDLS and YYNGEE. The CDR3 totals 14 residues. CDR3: CASSVGVEWDEAFF. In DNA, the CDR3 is TGTGCCAGCAGCGTAGGGGTGGAGTGGGATGAAGCTTTCTTT.

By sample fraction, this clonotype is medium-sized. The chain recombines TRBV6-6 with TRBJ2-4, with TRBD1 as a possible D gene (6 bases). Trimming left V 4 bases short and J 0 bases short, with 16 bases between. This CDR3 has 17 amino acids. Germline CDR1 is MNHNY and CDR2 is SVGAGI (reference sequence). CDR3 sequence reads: CASSSSQGLLAKNIQYF. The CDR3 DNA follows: TGTGCCAGCAGTTCCTCCCAGGGGCTCCTAGCCAAAAACATTCAGTACTTC.

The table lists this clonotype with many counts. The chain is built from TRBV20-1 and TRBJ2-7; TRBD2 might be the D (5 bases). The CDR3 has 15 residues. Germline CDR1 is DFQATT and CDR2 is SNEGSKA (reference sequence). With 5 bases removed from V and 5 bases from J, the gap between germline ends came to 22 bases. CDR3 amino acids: CSAPFGLEGQDEQYF. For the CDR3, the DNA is TGCAGTGCTCCCTTCGGTCTAGAGGGCCAGGACGAGCAGTACTTC.

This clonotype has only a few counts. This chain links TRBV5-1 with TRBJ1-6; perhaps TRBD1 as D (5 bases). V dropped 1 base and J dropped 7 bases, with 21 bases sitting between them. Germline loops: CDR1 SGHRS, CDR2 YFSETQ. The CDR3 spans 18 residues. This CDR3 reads CASSLNPGQGRTNSPLHF. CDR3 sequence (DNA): TGCGCCAGCAGCTTGAACCCAGGCCAGGGCAGAACCAATTCACCCCTCCACTTT.

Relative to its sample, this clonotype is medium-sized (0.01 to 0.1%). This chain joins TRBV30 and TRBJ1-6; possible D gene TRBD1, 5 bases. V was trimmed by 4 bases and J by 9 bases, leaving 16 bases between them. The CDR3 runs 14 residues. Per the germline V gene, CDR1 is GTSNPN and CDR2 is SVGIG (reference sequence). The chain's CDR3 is CAWTPGIRGSPLHF. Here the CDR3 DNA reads TGTGCCTGGACGCCCGGGATTAGGGGTTCACCCCTCCACTTT.